These 13 T cell receptor beta chains were sequenced from one sample in a study of PD-1 blockade in classical Hodgkin lymphoma (dated by TCRdb to about 2020). The meaning of the sample's time point label: cycle 4 day 1 (C4D1), after six to seven weeks of nivolumab. Relapse after autologous stem cell transplantation had occurred in all trial patients, and cohorts A, B and C were distinguished by prior brentuximab vedotin exposure. Library prep was done by the immunoSEQ multiplex PCR assay. Not all clones reach the TCRdb copy of this immuneACCESS table, which keeps in-frame sequences only. Checked studies attribute under half of the gap to unresolved V genes and leave the rest unexplained. The sample includes more than 90,000 clones, with about three quarters observed a single time. The ten most abundant clones make up just under 9.5% of the sample. The specimen comprised peripheral blood mononuclear cells (PBMCs), sampled before the fourth cycle of nivolumab. The receptors shown here come from a human donor with classical Hodgkin lymphoma.

V gene TRBV28 combines with J gene TRBJ2-7; TRBD2 agrees at 15 bases. Trimming cost V 5 bases and J 4 bases; bases outside gene matches: 9. This CDR3 contains 17 residues. Germline CDR1 and CDR2: MDHEN and SYDVKM. As DNA, the CDR3 is TGTGCCAGCAGTCTAACCGTCGGGACTAGCGGGAGGTACGAGCAGTACTTC. Encoded protein: CASSLTVGTSGRYEQYF. The full variable domain, with the rest looked up from reference TRBV28 and TRBJ2-7, is DVKVTQSSRYLVKRTGEKVFLECVQDMDHENMFWYRQDPGLGLRLIYFSYDVKMKEKGDIPEGYSVSREKKERFSLILESASTNQTSMYLCASSLTVGTSGRYEQYFGPGTRLTVT.

This clone appeared once. The V and J genes are TRBV18 and TRBJ2-3, with D possibly matching TRBD2 (5 bases). Trimming pared 3 bases from V and 2 bases from J, leaving 9 bases between. The CDR3 length is 14 residues. Germline V gene data show CDR1 as KGHSH and CDR2 as LQKENI. CDR3: CASSPVGNTDTQYF. The DNA of the CDR3 is TGTGCCAGCTCACCGGTCGGGAACACAGATACGCAGTATTTT.

V gene TRBV11-2 combines with J gene TRBJ2-3; TRBD1 agrees at 8 bases. The CDR3 runs to 16 residues. CDR1 and CDR2 (germline): SGHAT, FQNNGV. The ends lost 0 bases at V and 1 base at J; junction bases unmatched: 3. DNA for the CDR3: TGTGCCAGCAGCTTAGAGGGACAGGCCCGCACAGATACGCAGTATTTT. This gives the protein CASSLEGQARTDTQYF.

The J gene is TRBJ1-5, the V gene TRBV6-1, with D unresolved. Germline CDR1 reads MNHNS; CDR2 reads SASEGT. This CDR3 is built from 14 residues. V dropped 2 bases and J dropped 9 bases, with 14 bases sitting between them. The CDR3: CASSEWGAPAPQHF. The DNA of the CDR3 is TGTGCCAGCAGTGAATGGGGTGCCCCGGCGCCCCAGCATTTT.

This chain uses TRBV7-7 with TRBJ2-1; D unclear. Looked up from germline, CDR1 is SSHAT and CDR2 is FNYEAQ (reference sequence). Trimming cost V 0 bases and J 7 bases, with 7 bases left between them. The CDR3 length is 13 residues. CDR3 region: CASSLALWNEQFF. Here the CDR3 DNA reads TGTGCCAGCAGCTTAGCGCTGTGGAATGAGCAGTTCTTC.

V is TRBV6-6 and J is TRBJ2-2, with TRBD2 matching 10 bases. The germline CDR1 and CDR2 sequences are MNHNY and SVGAGI (reference sequence). J lost 1 base, V lost 7 bases, and 6 bases had no gene match. The CDR3 has 16 amino acids. This CDR3 reads CASMGSGRGNTGELFF. The CDR3 DNA reads TGTGCCAGCATGGGGAGCGGGAGGGGGAACACCGGGGAGCTGTTTTTT.

This clone was seen only a few times. The chain is built from TRBV6-4 and TRBJ1-5; TRBD1 might be the D (5 bases). CDR3 length: 15 amino acids. Germline V gene lookup returns CDR1 MRHNA and CDR2 SNTAGT. Trimming cost V 3 bases and J 1 base, with 10 bases left between them. CDR3 region: CASSESGGSNQPQHF. The CDR3 DNA reads TGTGCCAGCAGTGAGTCCGGGGGAAGCAATCAGCCCCAGCATTTT.

This chain connects TRBV7-9 to TRBJ1-2; a weak D match, TRBD1 (6 bases). Trimming removed 0 bases at V and 5 bases at J, with 10 bases between. CDR3 size: 14 residues. CDR1 SEHNR and CDR2 FQNEAQ come from the germline V gene (reference sequence). CDR3 bases: TGTGCCAGCAGCTTAGCCACACAGGGTTATGGCTACACCTTC. It specifies CASSLATQGYGYTF.

In its sample, this clone was seen once. The chain links TRBV5-4 to TRBJ2-5, with 10 nucleotides matching TRBD2. The CDR3 is 16 amino acids. CDR1 and CDR2 (germline): SGHNT, YYREEE (reference sequence). The ends lost 4 bases at V and 0 bases at J; junction bases unmatched: 6. CDR3 nucleotides: TGTGCCAGCAGCCGACTTAGCGGGGGGCACCAAGAGACCCAGTACTTC. As protein: CASSRLSGGHQETQYF.

The CDR3 sequence: CASSQEEGFHETQYF. Here the CDR3 DNA reads TGCGCCAGCAGCCAAGAGGAGGGGTTCCACGAGACCCAGTACTTC. V usage is TRBV4-3 and J usage is TRBJ2-5, with a tentative D call TRBD2 (6 bases). Germline CDR1 reads LGHNA; CDR2 reads YSLEER. The length of the CDR3 is 15 residues. The V and J ends lost 0 bases and 5 bases respectively, with 13 bases between them.

The chain carries TRBV5-6 and TRBJ1-4; D remains unclear. This CDR3 contains 15 residues. Germline V gives CDR1 SGHDT, CDR2 YYEEEE. Trimming took off 0 bases at V and 5 bases at J, with 11 bases between the two ends. CDR3 DNA: TGTGCCAGCAGCTTGGTGGGAGAGGAAAATGAAAAACTGTTTTTT. Residues: CASSLVGEENEKLFF.

The J gene is TRBJ2-3, the V gene TRBV5-1; no reliable D call. Per germline, CDR1 SGHRS and CDR2 YFSETQ. Trimming shortened V by 2 bases and J by 1 base, and 5 bases separated the two germline ends. This CDR3 has 13 residues. As DNA, the CDR3 is TGCGCCAGCAGCTTCGGACGCACAGATACGCAGTATTTT. Translation gives CASSFGRTDTQYF.

In its sample, this clone was seen a few times. The J gene is TRBJ2-2, the V gene TRBV10-2; D is uncertain. The CDR3 contains 15 residues. Germline CDR1 WSHSY, CDR2 SAAADI. Between the trimmed V and J ends, which lost 3 bases and 0 bases, there was a span of 8 bases. The CDR3 nucleotides read TGCGCCAGCAGTGATATCAGGACGAACACCGGGGAGCTGTTTTTT. Its translation is CASSDIRTNTGELFF.